These 20 T cell receptor beta chains came from one sample sequenced in a study of a mutant IDH1 vaccine in newly diagnosed glioma. Their cognate antigens are unknown. The time point was: week 35, safety follow-up. With topical imiquimod, each dose of the vaccine consisted of 300 ug of mutant IDH1 20-mer peptide. Only in-frame clones appear in the TCRdb table, and some are missing; sequencing was by immunoSEQ multiplex PCR. The data show about 68,000 clones, less than 90% seen once. The material was PBMCs, obtained from a glioma patient whose treatment included an IDH1 peptide vaccine. These receptors were obtained from a man aged 18-30 years with glioma.

The chain uses TRBV7-9 and TRBJ2-7; D is undetermined. The CDR3 has 14 residues. Trimming stripped 1 base from V and 0 bases from J, with 7 bases between. Looked up from germline, CDR1 is SEHNR and CDR2 is FQNEAQ (reference sequence). DNA of the CDR3: TGTGCCAGCAGCTTAGAAGAAAGCTCCTACGAGCAGTACTTC. It specifies CASSLEESSYEQYF.

This clone was seen only once. The chain couples TRBV7-9 to TRBJ1-1; D not resolved. Germline V gene sequence: CDR1 SEHNR, CDR2 FQNEAQ (reference sequence). V was trimmed by 3 bases and J by 7 bases, leaving 9 bases between them. The CDR3 consists of 12 residues. CDR3 nucleotides: TGTGCCAGCAGCTTCGAGGACCGTGAAGCTTTCTTT. As protein: CASSFEDREAFF. Using reference TRBV7-9 and TRBJ1-1 for the parts outside the CDR3, the full variable domain is DTGVSQNPRHKITKRGQNVTFRCDPISEHNRLYWYRQTLGQGPEFLTYFQNEAQLEKSRLLSDRFSAERPKGSFSTLEIQRTEQGDSAMYLCASSFEDREAFFGQGTRLTVV.

The chain links TRBV6-1 to TRBJ1-1, with D perhaps matching TRBD1 (6 bases). Germline values: CDR1 MNHNS, CDR2 SASEGT. The CDR3 sequence is 16 residues long. V gave up 8 bases and J gave up 2 bases, with 21 bases separating them. CDR3 residues: CASGVVGGRGNTEAFF. The CDR3 bases are TGTGCCAGCGGTGTAGTGGGCGGCAGGGGAAACACTGAAGCTTTCTTT.

The rearrangement uses TRBV4-1 and TRBJ2-5; 7 bases are shared with TRBD2. This CDR3 contains 17 residues. The germline CDR1 and CDR2 sequences are MGHRA and YSYEKL. V lost 4 bases and J lost 5; bases outside the gene matches: 16. The CDR3 DNA sequence: TGCGCCAGCAGCCCGCTCGGGGGAGGGAGGCCTCAGGAGACCCAGTACTTC. Translation: CASSPLGGGRPQETQYF.

V gene TRBV5-1 combines with J gene TRBJ1-1, with D possibly TRBD1 on 6 matching bases. In germline, CDR1 is SGHRS, CDR2 YFSETQ. Deletions cut 3 bases from V and 5 bases from J, with 11 bases between. The CDR3 loop spans 13 amino acids. The CDR3, as DNA: TGCGCCAGCAGCTGGGACACAGGGACTGAAGCTTTCTTT. Amino acid sequence: CASSWDTGTEAFF.

The rearrangement links TRBV9 to TRBJ1-6; maybe TRBD1 (6 bases). Germline loops: CDR1 SGDLS, CDR2 YYNGEE. V was pared by 4 bases and J by 5 bases, with 13 bases between. The CDR3 extends over 15 amino acids. CDR3 DNA: TGTGCCAGCAGCCCCGGACAGACCAATAATTCACCCCTCCACTTT. This codes for CASSPGQTNNSPLHF.

V is TRBV19 and J is TRBJ2-6, with D hard to call. V gave up 1 base and J gave up 0 bases, with 10 bases separating them. Germline loops: CDR1 LNHDA, CDR2 SQIVND (reference sequence). This CDR3 contains 17 residues. CDR3 nucleotides: TGTGCCAGTAGTATAGGATTCATTGGCTCTGGGGCCAACGTCCTGACTTTC. Protein product: CASSIGFIGSGANVLTF.

Remarks on this clone: Distinct nucleotide sequences in the sample also encode this CDR3. The chain employs TRBV6-5 and TRBJ2-7, with no clear D. The germline gives CDR1 MNHEY, CDR2 SVGAGI. V lost 0 bases and J lost 0, with 3 bases in between. This CDR3 contains 13 residues. The CDR3 protein is CASSYSASYEQYF. CDR3 DNA sequence: TGTGCCAGCAGTTACTCGGCCTCCTACGAGCAGTACTTC.

This chain uses TRBV6-1 with TRBJ1-5; the D gene is possibly TRBD1 (5 bases). The CDR3 is made up of 14 amino acids. The germline gives CDR1 MNHNS, CDR2 SASEGT. Trimming pared 7 bases from V and 2 bases from J, leaving 12 bases between. The CDR3 spells CASKGNRGNQPQHF. Here the CDR3 DNA reads TGTGCCAGCAAGGGGAATCGTGGCAATCAGCCCCAGCATTTT.

The genes are TRBV9 and TRBJ1-4, with D unresolved. Germline V lookup: CDR1 SGDLS, CDR2 YYNGEE. The germline V and J ends were trimmed by 0 bases and 3 bases, with 9 bases remaining between them. This CDR3 region has 15 residues. The CDR3 reads CASSVDGGANEKLFF. For the CDR3, the DNA is TGTGCCAGCAGCGTAGACGGCGGTGCTAATGAAAAACTGTTTTTT.

The chain employs TRBV7-2 and TRBJ2-7; 10 bases agree with TRBD2. The junction had 7 bases not matched to a gene; V was cut back by 4 bases and J by 7 bases. Germline CDR1 and CDR2: SGHTA and FQGNSA. The CDR3 is 14 residues long. CDR3 protein: CASSSAGGQEEQYF. DNA of the CDR3: TGTGCCAGCAGCTCAGCGGGGGGGCAGGAGGAGCAGTACTTC.

This chain links TRBV5-1 with TRBJ2-2; 8 nucleotides line up with TRBD1. Unmatched junction bases numbered 6, after V lost 2 bases and J lost 6 bases. The germline CDR1 and CDR2 sequences are SGHRS and YFSETQ. The CDR3 runs 15 residues. The CDR3 loop is CASSFQGAWAGELFF. The CDR3 DNA reads as TGCGCCAGCAGCTTCCAGGGGGCGTGGGCCGGGGAGCTGTTTTTT. The whole variable domain, remainder taken from reference TRBV5-1 and TRBJ2-2, is KAGVTQTPRYLIKTRGQQVTLSCSPISGHRSVSWYQQTPGQGLQFLFEYFSETQRNKGNFPGRFSGRQFSNSRSEMNVSTLELGDSALYLCASSFQGAWAGELFFGEGSRLTVL.

The CDR3 loop is CASRTTGYDQPQHF. The CDR3, as DNA: TGTGCCAGCAGAACGACAGGGTACGATCAGCCCCAGCATTTT. V usage is TRBV6-5 and J usage is TRBJ1-5; 7 bases fit TRBD1. The CDR3 is 14 residues long. Germline V lookup: CDR1 MNHEY, CDR2 SVGAGI. With 6 bases clipped from V and 5 bases from J, the junction kept 7 bases outside the gene matches.

The chain has TRBV7-9 and TRBJ2-7, with D tentatively TRBD1 (5 bases). CDR3 length: 14 residues. Trimming took 1 base from V and 2 from J, leaving 9 bases between them. Germline V gives CDR1 SEHNR, CDR2 FQNEAQ (reference sequence). CDR3 amino acids: CASSLGGVTYEQYF. CDR3 nucleotide sequence: TGTGCCAGCAGCTTAGGGGGCGTTACCTACGAGCAGTACTTC.

This clone was detected a few times. The chain joins TRBV5-6 to TRBJ1-1, with TRBD1 matching 7 bases. The germline CDR1 and CDR2 sequences are SGHDT and YYEEEE. This CDR3 has 14 amino acids. J gave up 3 bases and V 4 bases, and 6 bases lay outside the gene matches. DNA of the CDR3: TGTGCCAGCAGCCTGGGACAGTTGGACACTGAAGCTTTCTTT. Translated, it gives CASSLGQLDTEAFF. Using reference TRBV5-6 and TRBJ1-1 for the parts outside the CDR3, the full variable domain is DAGVTQSPTHLIKTRGQQVTLRCSPKSGHDTVSWYQQALGQGPQFIFQYYEEEERQRGNFPDRFSGHQFPNYSSELNVNALLLGDSALYLCASSLGQLDTEAFFGQGTRLTVV.

This clone showed up just once. The V gene is TRBV29-1, the J gene TRBJ1-4; the D is unclear. The germline gives CDR1 SQVTM, CDR2 ANQGSEA. V was trimmed by 4 bases and J by 8 bases, leaving 20 bases between them. The CDR3 covers 15 residues. CDR3 DNA sequence: TGCAGCGTTGCCCTAGGTTCGGACCCGAGGGAAAAACTGTTTTTT. Its translation is CSVALGSDPREKLFF.

The V and J genes are TRBV19 and TRBJ1-2; tentatively, D is TRBD1 (6 bases). The CDR3 consists of 14 residues. The germline V gene encodes CDR1 LNHDA and CDR2 SQIVND (reference sequence). V was shortened by 5 bases and J by 7 bases, with 17 bases between the two germline ends. The chain's CDR3 is CASSHNTGISGYTF. The CDR3 DNA sequence: TGTGCCAGTAGTCATAATACAGGGATAAGTGGCTACACCTTC.

The chain joins TRBV29-1 to TRBJ2-2; D unclear. The CDR3 loop spans 11 amino acids. V lost 6 bases and J 8 bases, leaving 10 bases between the germline ends. Germline V CDR1 and CDR2: SQVTM, ANQGSEA. CDR3 amino acids: CSVTILGELFF. As DNA, the CDR3 is TGCAGCGTCACAATACTGGGGGAGCTGTTTTTT.

The CDR3 sequence is CASRQGGSSGNTIYF. CDR3 DNA sequence: TGTGCCAGTCGACAGGGGGGAAGCTCTGGAAACACCATATATTTT. V is TRBV19 and J is TRBJ1-3; 9 bases agree with TRBD1. The length of the CDR3 is 15 residues. V trimming: 8 bases; J trimming: 0 bases; junction bases outside the gene matches: 5. The germline V gene has CDR1 LNHDA and CDR2 SQIVND (reference sequence).

The chain combines TRBV5-4 with TRBJ1-5; 9 positions match TRBD1. V was pared by 4 bases and J by 4 bases, with 3 bases of the junction left unmatched. The CDR3 runs 14 residues. Germline CDR1 reads SGHNT; CDR2 reads YYREEE (reference sequence). CDR3 region: CASSVGTGNQPQHF. DNA for the CDR3: TGTGCCAGCAGCGTCGGGACAGGGAATCAGCCCCAGCATTTT.